One T cell receptor (beta chain) is described in this entry. The data are from a study of cytomegalovirus exposure and HLA in healthy donors. The PCR had 60 Vbeta and 13 Jbeta primers. The repertoire was sequenced with immunoSEQ multiplex PCR; TCRdb's copy has only in-frame clones and lacks some. This table holds around 150,000 clones, 55% to 75% found once. V gave up 2 bases and J gave up 0 bases; unmatched junction bases: 14. CDR1 and CDR2 from the germline V gene are SGDLS and YYNGEE. The CDR3 contains 19 residues. The sample taken for sequencing was PBMCs. The V and J genes are TRBV9 and TRBJ1-5; 7 bases map to TRBD1. This receptor was obtained from a woman aged 55-70 years in good health and CMV-seropositive. The DNA of the CDR3 is TGTGCCAGCAGCGTGGTGGAATGGGGACAGCCTTATAGCAATCAGCCCCAGCATTTT. Protein product: CASSVVEWGQPYSNQPQHF.